The rows below give T cell receptor beta chains drawn from one sample of a study of post-analysis software for immune sequencing data. MiXCR, applied by TCRdb to the PCR reads, yields one record per CDR3 protein. The data contain 430,000 or so distinct CDR3 sequences, 35% to 45% of them singletons. Sequenced sample: blood. The source is a girl aged 2 to 9 with multiple sclerosis. The CDR3 runs from the conserved cysteine through the conserved F or W. D genes are given only for firm matches. Size tells how often a clone was seen (once, few, many) or the class of an expanded clone, and some rows leave it out.

v_gene	j_gene	d_gene	abundance	CDR3nt	CDR3aa
TRBV4-1	TRBJ2-3	TRBD2	few	TGCGCCAGCAGCCAAGTCGTCCTAGCGGGACGCACAGATACGCGGTATTTT	CASSQVVLAGRTDTRYF
TRBV6-5	TRBJ2-2	TRBD2	-	TGTGCCAGCAGTTACCACCACGGGACTAGCGGGAGGGCCCGGACCGGGGAGCTGTTTTTT	CASSYHHGTSGRARTGELFF
TRBV5-4	TRBJ2-2	-	few	TGTGCCAGCAGCCCCGAGGGTGACCTTTTCACCGGGGAGCTGTTTTTT	CASSPEGDLFTGELFF
TRBV24-1	TRBJ2-2	-	-	TGTGCCACCAGTGGCGGGGGCAGCAGCGGGGAGCTGTTTTTT	CATSGGGSSGELFF
TRBV5-6	TRBJ2-3	-	-	TGTGCCAGCAGGGCCCTAGAAACAGGGAGGAGGACAGATACGCAGTATTTT	CASRALETGRRTDTQYF
TRBV4-2	TRBJ1-5	-	-	TGTGCCAGCAGCCAAGATGTAAGGGGGGGAAGGCAGCCCCAGCATTTT	CASSQDVRGGRQPQHF
TRBV7-9	TRBJ2-1	TRBD1	-	TGTGCCAGCAGCTTTAAAGGGACAGGCTCCTACAATGAGCAGTTCTTC	CASSFKGTGSYNEQFF
TRBV5-1	TRBJ1-4	-	-	TGCGCCAGCGCCCGGGACGGAGTCGCAACTAATGAAAAACTGTTTTTT	CASARDGVATNEKLFF
TRBV11-2	TRBJ2-1	-	-	TGTGCCAGCAGCCGGGACTGGCATATTGAGCAGTTCTTC	CASSRDWHIEQFF
TRBV9	TRBJ1-6	-	-	TGTGCCAGCAGCAGGACAGAGCGTAATTCACCCCTCCACTTT	CASSRTERNSPLHF
TRBV14	TRBJ2-5	-	few	TGTGCCAGCAGCAGCATTCGGGGGAACCAAGAGACCCAGTACTTC	CASSSIRGNQETQYF
TRBV25-1	TRBJ2-7	TRBD1	few	TGTGCCAGCAGTCCCCCCGGGACAGGCTCCTACGAGCAGTACTTC	CASSPPGTGSYEQYF
TRBV29-1	TRBJ1-1	TRBD1	few	TGCAGCGCTTTTGGACAGGGAAACACTGAAGCTTTCTTT	CSAFGQGNTEAFF
TRBV29-1	TRBJ2-4	-	-	TGCAGCGTTGAAGTGGTGGGGGGTTGGGCTATTCAGTACTTC	CSVEVVGGWAIQYF
TRBV6-1	TRBJ2-7	TRBD1	few	TGTGCCAGCAGTGAGGGACCCGGGACAGGCAGCTACGAGCAGTACTTC	CASSEGPGTGSYEQYF
TRBV28	TRBJ1-4	-	-	TGTGCCAGCAGTTCTCTGGGGGGTGGTGAAAAACTGTTTTTT	CASSSLGGGEKLFF
TRBV6-5	TRBJ1-6	TRBD1	few	TGTGCCAGCAGTCCTCCGACAGGGTTAAATTCACCCCTCCACTTT	CASSPPTGLNSPLHF
TRBV6-2/TRBV6-3	TRBJ2-1	TRBD2	few	TGTGCCAGCAGGGGACTAGCGGCCCACAATGAGCAGTTCTTC	CASRGLAAHNEQFF
TRBV6-5	TRBJ1-2	-	-	TGTGCCAGCAGTTACGGGGAGACCGGGACGGAAGCTAACTATGGCTACACCTTC	CASSYGETGTEANYGYTF
TRBV12-3/TRBV12-4	TRBJ1-5	-	-	TGTGCCAGCAGCTTAGGGGCCTATAGCAATCAGCCCCAGCATTTT	CASSLGAYSNQPQHF
TRBV7-9	TRBJ1-5	-	few	TGTGCCAGCAGCTCCACGGGGCCCCAGCATTTT	CASSSTGPQHF
TRBV29-1	TRBJ1-1	-	-	TGCAGCGTTGCAGAGAACACTGAAGCTTTCTTT	CSVAENTEAFF
TRBV5-1	TRBJ1-2	TRBD1	few	TGCGCCAGCAGCAGACCGGGACAGGGGAATGGCTACACCTTC	CASSRPGQGNGYTF